This T cell receptor beta chain was documented in a study of T cell clonotyping in hematopoietic cell transplantation. Remarks on this clone: Its cognate antigen is unknown.

Whole-study results and caveats: At the given depth, recipient repertoires were over 95% de novo clonotypes.

The CDR3 is 13 amino acids. Germline values: CDR1 WSHSY, CDR2 SAAADI. Trimming at V came to 6 bases and at J to 8 bases, leaving 9 bases not matched to a gene. The table came from immunoSEQ multiplex PCR; TCRdb's copy has only in-frame clones and leaves some out. The sample has about 6,200 clones; approximately 80% are singletons. The receptor's source is a female patient under 45 who had an allogeneic stem cell transplant, so the T cells may come from the graft donor. Some clones in this sample may be carry-over from other donors' samples. Here the sequenced sample was PBMCs, taken 100 days after allogeneic stem cell transplant. This sequence joins TRBV10-2 and TRBJ1-2, with TRBD1 identical over 7 bases. This CDR3 is CASRGGQAGGYTF. DNA for the CDR3: TGCGCCAGCAGGGGAGGACAGGCAGGGGGCTACACCTTC.